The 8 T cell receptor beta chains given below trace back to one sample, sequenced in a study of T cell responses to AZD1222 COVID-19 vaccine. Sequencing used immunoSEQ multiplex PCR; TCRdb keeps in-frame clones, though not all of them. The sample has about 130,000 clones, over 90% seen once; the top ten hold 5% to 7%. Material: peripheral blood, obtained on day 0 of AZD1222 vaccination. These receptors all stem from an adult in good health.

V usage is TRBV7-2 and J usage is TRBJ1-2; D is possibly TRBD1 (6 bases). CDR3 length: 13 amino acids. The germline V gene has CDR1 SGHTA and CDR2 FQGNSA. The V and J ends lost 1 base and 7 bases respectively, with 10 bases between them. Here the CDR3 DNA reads TGTGCCAGCAGCTTAGAGGCAGGGGTTGGCTACACCTTC. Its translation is CASSLEAGVGYTF.

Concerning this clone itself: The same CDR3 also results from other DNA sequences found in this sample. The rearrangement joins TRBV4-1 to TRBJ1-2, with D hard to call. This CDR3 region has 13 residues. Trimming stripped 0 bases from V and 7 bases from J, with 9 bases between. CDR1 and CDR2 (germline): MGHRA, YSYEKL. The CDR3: CASSQDQGFGYTF. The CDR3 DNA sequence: TGCGCCAGCAGCCAAGATCAAGGGTTTGGCTACACCTTC.

Written as DNA, the CDR3 is TGTGCCAGCAGCGCCGGGGGCGTCTACAATGAGCAGTTCTTC. It is translated as CASSAGGVYNEQFF. The chain couples TRBV9 to TRBJ2-1; the D call may be TRBD1 or TRBD2 (6 bases each). The ends were cut back, 3 bases at V and 3 bases at J, with 10 bases in the middle. The CDR3 contains 14 residues. Germline V CDR1 and CDR2: SGDLS, YYNGEE. Based on the CDR3 plus reference TRBV9 and TRBJ2-1, the full variable domain is DSGVTQTPKHLITATGQRVTLRCSPRSGDLSVYWYQQSLDQGLQFLIQYYNGEERAKGNILERFSAQQFPDLHSELNLSSLELGDSALYFCASSAGGVYNEQFFGPGTRLTVL.

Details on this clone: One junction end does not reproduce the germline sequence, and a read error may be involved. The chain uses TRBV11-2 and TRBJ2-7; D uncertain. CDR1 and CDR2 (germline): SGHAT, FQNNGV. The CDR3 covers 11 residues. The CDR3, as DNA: TGTGCCAGCAGCCCCTCCCACGAGCAGTACTTC. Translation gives CASSPSHEQYF.

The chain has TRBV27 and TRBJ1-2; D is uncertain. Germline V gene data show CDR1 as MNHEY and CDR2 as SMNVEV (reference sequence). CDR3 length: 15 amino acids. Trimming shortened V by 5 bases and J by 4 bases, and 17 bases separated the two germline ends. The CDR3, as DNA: TGTGCCAGCAGTCCCCGACCAGACACCCCCTATGGCTACACCTTC. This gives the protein CASSPRPDTPYGYTF.

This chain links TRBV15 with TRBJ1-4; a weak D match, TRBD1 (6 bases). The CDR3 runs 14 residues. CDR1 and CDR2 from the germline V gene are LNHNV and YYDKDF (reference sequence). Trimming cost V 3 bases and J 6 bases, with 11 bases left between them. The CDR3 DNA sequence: TGTGCCACCAGCAGGGACAGAGGGCATGAAAAACTGTTTTTT. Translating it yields CATSRDRGHEKLFF.

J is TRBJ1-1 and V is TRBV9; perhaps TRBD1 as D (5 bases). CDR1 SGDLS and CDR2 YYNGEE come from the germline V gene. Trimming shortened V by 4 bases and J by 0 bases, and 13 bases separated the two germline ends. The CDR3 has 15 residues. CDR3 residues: CASSPRGTVNTEAFF. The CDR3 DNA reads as TGTGCCAGCAGCCCCCGAGGGACGGTGAACACTGAAGCTTTCTTT.

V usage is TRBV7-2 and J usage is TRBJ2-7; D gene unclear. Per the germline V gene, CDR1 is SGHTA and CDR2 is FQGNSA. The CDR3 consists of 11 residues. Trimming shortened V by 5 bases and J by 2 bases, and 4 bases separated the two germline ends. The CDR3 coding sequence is TGTGCCAGCAGCCTGACCTACGAGCAGTACTTC. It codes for CASSLTYEQYF.